Described below is a single T cell receptor beta chain sequence and its context. Its cognate antigen is unknown. Looked up from germline, CDR1 is MDHEN and CDR2 is SYDVKM. This CDR3 region has 15 residues. The V and J ends lost 1 base and 4 bases, in that order; junction bases with no gene match: 5. Methods used by the authors: What underpinned the distant-metastasis classifier for papillary thyroid cancer was the set of CDR3 differences across clinicopathological groups. TCRdb re-processed the PCR reads through MiXCR. The V and J calls were determined by TCRdb, not by the authors. The repertoire has thousands of clones, about 43% of them found once; the top ten carry around 25%. This sample was included in a study of metastatic and nonmetastatic thyroid tumors. Across the study: From malignant and benign thyroid patients, repertoires in blood and in tumor or nodule tissue were compared.

The study, taken as a whole, reports: Reportedly, malignant thyroid tumors had significantly higher TCR beta diversity than benign nodules, in blood and tumor.

Before thyroid surgery, none of the patients had received any treatment. The clonotype comes from a female donor with papillary thyroid cancer or a benign thyroid nodule (not recorded which). Some clones in this sample may be carry-over from other donors' samples. Sequencing used tumor tissue. The chain carries TRBV28 and TRBJ2-7; 9 positions agree with TRBD1. The DNA for the CDR3 is TGTGCCAGCAGTTTATTTCAGGGACAGGGTTACGAGCAGTACTTC. This gives the protein CASSLFQGQGYEQYF.